This T cell receptor beta chain was obtained from a study of T cell responses to AZD1222 COVID-19 vaccine. Trimming cost V 0 bases and J 0 bases, with 7 bases left between them. Germline loops: CDR1 SGHVS, CDR2 FNYEAQ. CDR3 size: 15 residues. The data were produced by immunoSEQ multiplex PCR, yet TCRdb's version contains in-frame clones alone and is incomplete. The sample yields about 100,000 clones, roughly 85% seen once. The V gene is TRBV7-6, the J gene TRBJ2-3; the D is unclear. The origin of this receptor is an adult in good health. The sample was peripheral blood, taken on day 0 of AZD1222 vaccination. The CDR3: CASSLAVGSTDTQYF. CDR3 DNA sequence: TGTGCCAGCAGCTTAGCGGTAGGGAGCACAGATACGCAGTATTTT.